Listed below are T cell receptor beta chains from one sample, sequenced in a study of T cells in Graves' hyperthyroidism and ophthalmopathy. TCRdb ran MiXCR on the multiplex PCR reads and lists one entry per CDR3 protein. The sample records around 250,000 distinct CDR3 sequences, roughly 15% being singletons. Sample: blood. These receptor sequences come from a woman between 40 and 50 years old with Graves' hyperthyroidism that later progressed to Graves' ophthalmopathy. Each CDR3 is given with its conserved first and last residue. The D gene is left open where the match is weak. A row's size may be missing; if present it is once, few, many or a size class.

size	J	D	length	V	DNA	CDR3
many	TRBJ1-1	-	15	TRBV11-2	TGTGCCAGCAGCTTAGCTCTAACGGTAATGACTGAAGCTTTCTTT	CASSLALTVMTEAFF
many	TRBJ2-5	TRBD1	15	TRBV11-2	TGTGCCAGCAGCTTAGGGGACAGGGGAATAGAGACCCAGTACTTC	CASSLGDRGIETQYF
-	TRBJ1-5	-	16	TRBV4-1	TGCGCCAGCAGCCAAACTGGGGGAATAGACAATCAGCCCCAGCATTTT	CASSQTGGIDNQPQHF
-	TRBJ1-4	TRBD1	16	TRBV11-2	TGTGCCAGCAGCTTAGAAGGGGGCGCAACTAATGAAAAACTGTTTTTT	CASSLEGGATNEKLFF
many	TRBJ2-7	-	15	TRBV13	TGTGCCAGCAGCTTAGGCAGGGGAAGCTCCTACGAGCAGTACTTC	CASSLGRGSSYEQYF
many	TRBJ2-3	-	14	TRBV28	TGTGCCAGCAGTTCCTCCGGGAACACAGATACGCAGTATTTT	CASSSSGNTDTQYF
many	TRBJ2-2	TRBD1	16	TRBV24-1	TGTGCCACCAGTGATTTTCTCCAGGGGGACACCGGGGAGCTGTTTTTT	CATSDFLQGDTGELFF
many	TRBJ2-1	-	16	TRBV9	TGTGCCAGCAGCGTAGAGCCTACCCCCTCCTACAATGAGCAGTTCTTC	CASSVEPTPSYNEQFF
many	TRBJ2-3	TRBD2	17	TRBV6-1	TGTGCCAGCAGTTCTCCGACTAGCGGGAGGAACGCAGATACGCAGTATTTT	CASSSPTSGRNADTQYF
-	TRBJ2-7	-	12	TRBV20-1	TGCAGTGCTACTGGGGAGAGATACGAGCAGTACTTC	CSATGERYEQYF
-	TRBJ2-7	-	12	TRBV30	TGTGCCTGGATGCCGGGATCCTACGAGCAGTACTTC	CAWMPGSYEQYF
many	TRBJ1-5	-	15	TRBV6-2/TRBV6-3	TGTGCCAGCAGTTACGAGGGATTTCGCAATCGGCCCCAGCATTTT	CASSYEGFRNRPQHF
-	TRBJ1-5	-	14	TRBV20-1	TGCAGTGCGGTCGTGGGGGGGACTGATCAGCCCCAGCATTTT	CSAVVGGTDQPQHF